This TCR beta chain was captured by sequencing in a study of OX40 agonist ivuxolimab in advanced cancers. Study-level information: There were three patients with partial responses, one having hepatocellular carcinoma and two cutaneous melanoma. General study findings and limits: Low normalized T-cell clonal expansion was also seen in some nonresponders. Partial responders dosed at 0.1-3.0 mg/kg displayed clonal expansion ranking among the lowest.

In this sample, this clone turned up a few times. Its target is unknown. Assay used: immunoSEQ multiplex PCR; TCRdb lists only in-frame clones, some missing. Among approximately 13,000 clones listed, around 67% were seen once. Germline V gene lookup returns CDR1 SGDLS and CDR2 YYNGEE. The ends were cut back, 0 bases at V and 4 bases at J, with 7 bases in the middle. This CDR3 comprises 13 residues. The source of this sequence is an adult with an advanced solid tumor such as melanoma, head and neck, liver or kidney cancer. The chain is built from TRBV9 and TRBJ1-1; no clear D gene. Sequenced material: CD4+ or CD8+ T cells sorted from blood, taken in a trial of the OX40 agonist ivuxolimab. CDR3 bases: TGTGCCAGCAGCGTAGATGGAGGCACTGAAGCTTTCTTT. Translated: CASSVDGGTEAFF.